This is a list of T cell receptor beta chains from one sample in a study of CD8+ T cells in alopecia areata. Profiling relied on immunoSEQ multiplex PCR, and the TCRdb table lists in-frame clones only, not all of them. The sample lists 150,000 or so clones; around 55% were seen once. The specimen was CD8+ T cells sorted from blood, collected at week 0. The receptors come from a human donor with alopecia areata. Both conserved end residues are part of each CDR3.

j_call	v_call	cdr3_aa
TRBJ2-5	TRBV7-7	CASSLGQGNQETQYF
TRBJ1-1	TRBV29-1	CSVDGNTEAFF
TRBJ1-2	TRBV29-1	CSVRTAYGYTF
TRBJ1-1	TRBV29-1	CSALTVQGDTEAFF
TRBJ1-2	TRBV12-5	CASGLDSNGYTF
TRBJ1-2	TRBV5-1	CASSLVVEEGYTF
TRBJ2-3	TRBV9	CASSVRGGPADTQYF
TRBJ2-2	TRBV5-1	CASSLDYRRTGELFF
TRBJ1-1	TRBV15	CATSLGEAGEAFF
TRBJ1-2	TRBV27	CASSDGDRDGYTF
TRBJ2-1	TRBV29-1	CSVDYSDEQFF
TRBJ2-3	TRBV27	CASSFRGTDTQYF
TRBJ1-2	TRBV30	CAWSVNDRTGYTF
TRBJ2-3	TRBV7-9	CASSFISLGQETSTDTQYF
TRBJ2-2	TRBV11-2	CASSSPGQPSGELFF
TRBJ2-7	TRBV30	CAWRGGSSYEQYF
TRBJ2-7	TRBV20-1	CSARGTEQYF
TRBJ1-2	TRBV5-4	CASSPPEAYGYTF
TRBJ2-4	TRBV29-1	CSVAPSGKENIQYF
TRBJ2-1	TRBV25-1	CASRQGYEQFF
TRBJ2-7	TRBV11-2	CASSLLDRVSRNEQYF
TRBJ1-1	TRBV30	CAWSVTDRTEAFF